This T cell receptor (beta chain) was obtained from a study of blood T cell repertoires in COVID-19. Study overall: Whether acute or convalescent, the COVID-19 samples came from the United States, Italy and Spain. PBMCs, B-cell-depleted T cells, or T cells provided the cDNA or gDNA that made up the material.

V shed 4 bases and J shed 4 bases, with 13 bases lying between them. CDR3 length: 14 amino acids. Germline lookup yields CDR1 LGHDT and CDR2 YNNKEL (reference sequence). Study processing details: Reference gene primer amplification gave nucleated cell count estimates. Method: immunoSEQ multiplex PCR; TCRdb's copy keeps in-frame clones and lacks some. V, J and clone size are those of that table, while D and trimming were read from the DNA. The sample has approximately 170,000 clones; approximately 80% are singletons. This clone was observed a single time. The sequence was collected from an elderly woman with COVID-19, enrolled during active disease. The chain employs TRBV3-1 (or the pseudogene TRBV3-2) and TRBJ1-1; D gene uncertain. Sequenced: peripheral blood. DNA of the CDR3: TGTGCCAGCAGCCCGGGGTCCCGGGGCACTGAAGCTTTCTTT. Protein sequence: CASSPGSRGTEAFF.